This section outlines one T cell receptor (beta chain) sequence together with its context. The data derive from a study of blood T cell repertoires in COVID-19. The V gene lost 4 bases and the J gene lost 0 bases, with 20 bases spanning the gap. The CDR3 covers 18 residues. CDR1 is SEHNR, CDR2 FQNEAQ, per germline (reference sequence). Here immunoSEQ multiplex PCR was the method, and the copy in TCRdb shows in-frame clones only, minus some. The sample consists of 80,000 to 100,000 clones, 87% of them appearing once. The sequence was collected from a human donor in a cohort sampled during active COVID-19. Source material: peripheral blood. This chain connects TRBV7-9 to TRBJ2-3, with D tentatively TRBD2 (6 bases). The CDR3 bases are TGTGCCAGCAGCTACCCAACTATAGCGGTTACTAGCACAGATACGCAGTATTTT. Amino acids: CASSYPTIAVTSTDTQYF.